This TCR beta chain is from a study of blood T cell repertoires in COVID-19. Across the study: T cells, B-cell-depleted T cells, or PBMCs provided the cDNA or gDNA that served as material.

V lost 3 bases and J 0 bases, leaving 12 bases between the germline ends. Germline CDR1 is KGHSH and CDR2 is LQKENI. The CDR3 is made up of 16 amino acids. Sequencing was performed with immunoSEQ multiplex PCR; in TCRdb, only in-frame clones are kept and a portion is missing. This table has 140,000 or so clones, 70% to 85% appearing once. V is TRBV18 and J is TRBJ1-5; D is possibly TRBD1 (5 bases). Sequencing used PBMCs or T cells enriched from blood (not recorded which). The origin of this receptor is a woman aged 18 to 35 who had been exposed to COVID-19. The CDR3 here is CASSPRGRLSNQPQHF. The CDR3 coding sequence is TGTGCCAGCTCACCGCGGGGGAGACTTAGCAATCAGCCCCAGCATTTT.